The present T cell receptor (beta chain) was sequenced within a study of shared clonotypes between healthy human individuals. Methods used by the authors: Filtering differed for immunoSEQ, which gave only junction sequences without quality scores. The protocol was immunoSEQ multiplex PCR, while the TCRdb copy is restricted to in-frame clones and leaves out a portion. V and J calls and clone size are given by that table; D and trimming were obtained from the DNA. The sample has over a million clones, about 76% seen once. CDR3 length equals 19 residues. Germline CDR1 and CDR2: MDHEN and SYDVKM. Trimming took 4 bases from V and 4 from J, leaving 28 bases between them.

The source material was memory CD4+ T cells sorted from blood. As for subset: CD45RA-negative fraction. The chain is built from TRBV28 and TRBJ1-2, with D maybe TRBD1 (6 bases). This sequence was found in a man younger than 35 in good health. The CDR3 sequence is CASSSLSSSAGARGYGYTF. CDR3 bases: TGTGCCAGCAGTTCCCTATCCTCCTCGGCAGGGGCGAGAGGCTATGGCTACACCTTC.